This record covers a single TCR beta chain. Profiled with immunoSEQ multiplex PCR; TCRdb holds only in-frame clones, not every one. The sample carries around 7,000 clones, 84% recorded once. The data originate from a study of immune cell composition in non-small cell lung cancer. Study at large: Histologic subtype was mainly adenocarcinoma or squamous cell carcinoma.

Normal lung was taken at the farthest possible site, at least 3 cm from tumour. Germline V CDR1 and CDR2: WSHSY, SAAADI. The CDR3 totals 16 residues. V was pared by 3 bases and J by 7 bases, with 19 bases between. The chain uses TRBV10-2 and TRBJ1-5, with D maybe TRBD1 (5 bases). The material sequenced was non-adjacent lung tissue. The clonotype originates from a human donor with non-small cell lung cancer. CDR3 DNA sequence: TGCGCCAGCAGTGAAGGAATAGGGGTTCGGAAACAGCCCCAGCATTTT. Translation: CASSEGIGVRKQPQHF.